Listed below are T cell receptor beta chains from one sample, sequenced in a study of cytomegalovirus exposure and HLA in healthy donors. The repertoire was sequenced with immunoSEQ multiplex PCR; TCRdb's copy has only in-frame clones and lacks some. Of approximately 140,000 clones in the sample, 73% are singletons; the top ten hold 1.5% to 2%. Sequencing was performed on PBMCs. These receptors were taken from a woman under 30 in good health and CMV-seronegative. Each CDR3 is given without its conserved first and last residue. Fields, in order: J gene, V gene, CDR3 protein.

>TRBJ2-1|TRBV27
ASRRGTSGTNEQF
>TRBJ1-1|TRBV28
ASSFSSGGTEAF
>TRBJ1-1|TRBV6-5
ASTFRGRHTEAF
>TRBJ1-3|TRBV5-1
ASSLVSSSSGNTIY
>TRBJ1-6|TRBV18
ASLRASGSPLH
>TRBJ1-1|TRBV5-5
ASNPFDRDTEAF
>TRBJ1-3|TRBV18
ASSTSLQGGAGNTIY
>TRBJ1-5|TRBV27
ASSSAGQPQH
>TRBJ2-7|TRBV25-1
ASSLGSGGHYEQY
>TRBJ1-1|TRBV7-9
ASSFSGSGGWDTEAF
>TRBJ2-2|TRBV11-3
ASSLRQSTGELF
>TRBJ2-1|TRBV6-5
ASSYSKSSYNEQF
>TRBJ2-5|TRBV4-1
ASSHLGLAGGQETQY
>TRBJ1-2|TRBV9
ASSVGVGSYYGYT
>TRBJ1-1|TRBV29-1
SALRQGPNTEAF
>TRBJ2-3|TRBV11-3
ASSLGGGRAARHGDTQY
>TRBJ1-2|TRBV5-4
ASSFGGPYGYT
>TRBJ1-3|TRBV10-1
ASSESGRETGNTIY
>TRBJ2-1|TRBV5-4
ASSNRDRIYNEQF
>TRBJ2-1|TRBV5-1
ASSLVGGGYNEQF
>TRBJ2-3|TRBV27
ASGIAGIFTDTQY
>TRBJ1-6|TRBV2
ASSVVTAFSYNSPLH
>TRBJ1-2|TRBV6-1
ASSEAGVYGYT
>TRBJ1-2|TRBV5-1
ASSFIPSSVGDGYT
>TRBJ2-1|TRBV6-1
ASSLYNEQF
>TRBJ2-5|TRBV12-5
ASGLAGGRETQY
>TRBJ1-2|TRBV4-3
ASSQERDGYT
>TRBJ1-5|TRBV4-1
ASSQGSLDSQPQH
>TRBJ2-5|TRBV11-3
ASRRGLAVRQETQY
>TRBJ1-2|TRBV2
ASSVRENQYFDGYT
>TRBJ1-2|TRBV5-5
ASSLGSSAYGYT
>TRBJ2-7|TRBV7-9
ASSLEGGSYEQY
>TRBJ1-5|TRBV2
AAGTVNQPQH
>TRBJ1-5|TRBV5-6
ASSLVAGTGLDQPQH
>TRBJ1-5|TRBV30
AWSGRGQPQH
>TRBJ2-2|TRBV19
ASSIGFRSGELF
>TRBJ1-2|TRBV28
ASSLGGTGQNYGYT
>TRBJ1-2|TRBV6-1
ASLQGVSSYGYT
>TRBJ1-5|TRBV19
ASSLTRQPYQPQH
>TRBJ1-5|TRBV7-6
ASSLGIRGGYNQPQH
>TRBJ2-3|TRBV10-1
ASSDSGTGSDTQY
>TRBJ1-1|TRBV7-8
ASSGRTGEAF
>TRBJ2-1|TRBV2
ASSEQTAVGQF
>TRBJ2-1|TRBV6-1
ASSAYNEQF
>TRBJ1-4|TRBV5-8
ASSMDSVNEKLF
>TRBJ1-1|TRBV4-1
ASSQAVNTEAF